This is a list of T cell receptor beta chains from one sample in a study of blood T cells in healthy people across ages. TCRdb used MiXCR to reprocess the 5' RACE reads, holding one entry per CDR3 protein. The data show over a million distinct CDR3 sequences, around 39% seen once. Sequenced input: blood. All receptors derive from a woman aged 18-30 years in good health. The CDR3 runs from the conserved cysteine through the conserved F or W. The D gene is left open where the match is weak. Clone size is shown for a subset of rows, as once, few, many or a class of expanded clone.

V,size,D,length,J,CDR3,DNA
TRBV4-1,few,NA,18,TRBJ2-3,CASSQGVGAVRGTDTQYF,TGCGCCAGCAGCCAAGGGGTTGGGGCGGTCCGGGGCACAGATACGCAGTATTTT
TRBV2,NA,TRBD1,14,TRBJ1-1,CASNPDRGGTEAFF,TGTGCCAGCAACCCGGACAGGGGCGGGACTGAAGCTTTCTTT
TRBV27,NA,NA,15,TRBJ1-5,CAGSPYGGSNQPQHF,TGTGCCGGCAGTCCATACGGTGGGAGCAATCAGCCCCAGCATTTT
TRBV25-1,NA,TRBD1,18,TRBJ2-5,CASSPPGQGMAGQETQYF,TGTGCCAGCTCGCCCCCGGGACAGGGTATGGCGGGGCAAGAGACCCAGTACTTC
TRBV4-2,few,TRBD2,18,TRBJ2-3,CASSQDGLAGGYTDTQYF,TGTGCCAGCAGCCAAGATGGACTAGCGGGAGGCTACACAGATACGCAGTATTTT
TRBV3-1,NA,TRBD1,15,TRBJ2-7,CASSQAGGARSEQYF,TGTGCCAGCAGCCAAGCAGGGGGCGCACGCAGCGAGCAGTACTTC
TRBV20-1,NA,TRBD1,13,TRBJ1-1,CSAKGQGDTEAFF,TGCAGTGCCAAGGGACAGGGGGACACTGAAGCTTTCTTT
TRBV27,NA,NA,14,TRBJ2-7,CASIPIYDRNEQYF,TGTGCCAGCATCCCTATTTATGACCGCAATGAGCAGTACTTC
TRBV24-1,once,NA,14,TRBJ1-2,CATSGAGEKYGYTF,TGTGCCACCAGTGGCGCGGGGGAGAAGTATGGCTACACCTTC
TRBV7-2,NA,TRBD1,17,TRBJ1-2,CASSAHRGRASVYGYTF,TGTGCCAGCAGCGCCCACAGGGGGCGAGCATCTGTCTATGGCTACACCTTC